The clone carrying this T cell receptor beta chain was observed once. Hyperthyroidism was new, under 2 months, in patients aged 18 to 65. The sample is drawn from a study of Graves' ophthalmopathy and Graves' hyperthyroidism. Turning to the study itself: If no ophthalmopathy appeared within 18 months of follow-up, hyperthyroidism was termed stable.

In germline, CDR1 is DFQATT, CDR2 SNEGSKA (reference sequence). V lost 2 bases to trimming and J lost 3 bases; unmatched junction nucleotides: 16. This CDR3 has 18 amino acids. Transcripts of RNA were the source for amplifying TCR beta CDR3 regions. First-round RT-PCR with HTBI primers preceded a second-round multiplex PCR. TCRdb re-called the multiplex PCR reads with MiXCR, one entry per CDR3 protein. The table includes around 1.1 million distinct CDR3 sequences, roughly 35% detected once. The rearrangement joins TRBV20-1 to TRBJ1-1; 9 bases align to TRBD1. The sequenced sample consisted of peripheral blood or thyroid tissue (not recorded which). This TCR came from an adult man with Graves' hyperthyroidism. In DNA form, the CDR3 reads TGCAGTGCTAGACGGACAGGGGCTTATCAGTTTGGTGACACTGAAGCTTTCTTT. This codes for CSARRTGAYQFGDTEAFF.